The rows below give T cell receptor beta chains drawn from one sample of a study of cytomegalovirus exposure and HLA in healthy donors. Only in-frame clones appear in the TCRdb table, and some are missing; sequencing was by immunoSEQ multiplex PCR. The sample holds approximately 97,000 clones, approximately 93% seen once. Input material: PBMCs. The receptors stem from a woman in her twenties or thirties in good health and CMV-seropositive. The CDR3 runs from the conserved cysteine through the conserved F or W. D genes are given only for firm matches. Size is stated for part of the rows, as once, few or many counts, or as a class when the clone is expanded.

clone size: once
V gene: TRBV9
D gene: TRBD1
J gene: TRBJ1-2
CDR3 DNA: TGTGCCAGCAGCCCTGAGGCAGGGGGCTTTGGCTACACCTTC
CDR3 protein: CASSPEAGGFGYTF

clone size: NA
V gene: TRBV7-2
D gene: TRBD2
J gene: TRBJ2-3
CDR3 DNA: TGTGCCAGCAGCTTATTCATTGGGGGGGTGGATACGCAGTATTTT
CDR3 protein: CASSLFIGGVDTQYF

clone size: NA
V gene: TRBV6-1
D gene: NA
J gene: TRBJ1-4
CDR3 DNA: TGTGCCAGCAGTGAAGGACAGCCGAATGAAAAACTGTTTTTT
CDR3 protein: CASSEGQPNEKLFF

clone size: NA
V gene: TRBV4-3
D gene: NA
J gene: TRBJ2-2
CDR3 DNA: TGCGCCAGCAGCAAAACACCCCGCACCGGGGAGCTGTTTTTT
CDR3 protein: CASSKTPRTGELFF

clone size: once
V gene: TRBV7-9
D gene: TRBD1
J gene: TRBJ2-1
CDR3 DNA: TGTGCCAGCAGCACTCGGACAGGGGGGACCCACAATGAGCAGTTCTTC
CDR3 protein: CASSTRTGGTHNEQFF

clone size: NA
V gene: TRBV9
D gene: TRBD1
J gene: TRBJ1-5
CDR3 DNA: TGTGCCAGCAGCGTAGCGGGACAGAATCAGCCCCAGCATTTT
CDR3 protein: CASSVAGQNQPQHF

clone size: NA
V gene: TRBV7-9
D gene: NA
J gene: TRBJ1-1
CDR3 DNA: TGTGCCAGCAGACGGGACACGAACACTGAAGCTTTCTTT
CDR3 protein: CASRRDTNTEAFF

clone size: NA
V gene: TRBV28
D gene: NA
J gene: TRBJ2-1
CDR3 DNA: TGTGCCACCCAAAGGGGGGGCATTGGTAATGAGCAGTTCTTC
CDR3 protein: CATQRGGIGNEQFF

clone size: NA
V gene: TRBV5-5
D gene: TRBD1
J gene: TRBJ1-2
CDR3 DNA: TGTGCCAGCAGCTTGGGACAGGGGGCCTATGGCTACACCTTC
CDR3 protein: CASSLGQGAYGYTF

clone size: NA
V gene: TRBV28
D gene: NA
J gene: TRBJ2-7
CDR3 DNA: TGTGCCAGCAGACGGAGAGGGGGGGGGTACGAGCAGTACTTC
CDR3 protein: CASRRRGGGYEQYF

clone size: NA
V gene: TRBV9
D gene: TRBD1
J gene: TRBJ1-2
CDR3 DNA: TGTGCCAGCAGCGTAGGTAGTGGACAGGGCTCCTATGGCTACACCTTC
CDR3 protein: CASSVGSGQGSYGYTF

clone size: NA
V gene: TRBV18
D gene: NA
J gene: TRBJ2-1
CDR3 DNA: TGTGCCAGCTCACCGCAGGGCGCTGAGCAGTTCTTC
CDR3 protein: CASSPQGAEQFF

clone size: NA
V gene: TRBV7-9
D gene: TRBD2
J gene: TRBJ2-1
CDR3 DNA: TGTGCCAGCAGCTTCGCTAGCGGGAATGAGCAGTTCTTC
CDR3 protein: CASSFASGNEQFF

clone size: once
V gene: TRBV19
D gene: NA
J gene: TRBJ2-1
CDR3 DNA: TGTGCCAGTAGTATCCCCCGGGGGGCTAGCGGAAACAATGAGCAGTTCTTC
CDR3 protein: CASSIPRGASGNNEQFF

clone size: NA
V gene: TRBV5-6
D gene: TRBD1
J gene: TRBJ2-1
CDR3 DNA: TGTGCCAGCAGCTTAGGACAGGGGGGGTACAATGAGCAGTTCTTC
CDR3 protein: CASSLGQGGYNEQFF

clone size: once
V gene: TRBV11-1
D gene: TRBD1
J gene: TRBJ1-5
CDR3 DNA: TGTGCCAGCAGCCCCGGACAGGGGCAGCCCCAGCATTTT
CDR3 protein: CASSPGQGQPQHF

clone size: NA
V gene: TRBV4-3
D gene: NA
J gene: TRBJ2-1
CDR3 DNA: TGCGCCAGCAGCCAAGATTATAGCGGATCCTACAATGAGCAGTTCTTC
CDR3 protein: CASSQDYSGSYNEQFF

clone size: NA
V gene: TRBV5-5
D gene: NA
J gene: TRBJ2-7
CDR3 DNA: TGTGCCAGCAGCGCCGGTACCGCGCCCCTTTACGAGCAGTACTTC
CDR3 protein: CASSAGTAPLYEQYF

clone size: NA
V gene: TRBV30
D gene: TRBD1
J gene: TRBJ1-1
CDR3 DNA: TGTGCCTGGGGGAGACTCAGGGGGCCTGCCACTGAAGCTTTCTTT
CDR3 protein: CAWGRLRGPATEAFF

clone size: NA
V gene: TRBV6-6
D gene: TRBD2
J gene: TRBJ2-7
CDR3 DNA: TGTGCCAGCAGTCGGACTAGCGCAAGCTCCTACGAGCAGTACTTC
CDR3 protein: CASSRTSASSYEQYF